Following are 4 T cell receptor beta chains from one sample sequenced in a study of vaccination and CD4 T cells after COVID-19 (dated by TCRdb to the early 2020s). Which antigens these TCRs recognize remains unknown. The intended sense of this specimen's treatment or condition label: approximately nine-day PBMC culture with coronavirus spike peptide pools or control peptides (ViraFEST assay). The library was generated by PCR. The listed sequencing device is Illumina iSeq 100. At the Johns Hopkins FTIC core, DNA from the cultured CD4+ T cells underwent TCR sequencing with the Oncomine TCR Beta short-read assay. In TCRdb, the public reads were trimmed at Q25 with fastp and aligned with MiXCR, with productive beta chains retained. Each record represents a unique CDR3 protein, reported with the most common genes and DNA among its rows. The sample table records around 15,000 distinct CDR3 sequences; 52% of these occur just once. The biggest ten clones account for around 3.4% of the sample.

The specimen comprised CD4+ T cells from blood, cultured in vitro, sampled before SARS-CoV-2 vaccination. The receptors shown here come from a human donor who had recovered from COVID-19.

The rearrangement links TRBV7-9 to TRBJ2-3; 9 nucleotides line up with TRBD2. The CDR3 is 14 residues long. J lost 0 bases, V lost 8 bases, and 3 bases had no gene match. Germline CDR1 and CDR2: SEHNR and FQNEAQ (reference sequence). CDR3 coding DNA: TGTGCCAGCGTTAGCGGGGGAAGCACAGATACGCAGTATTTT. Its protein product is CASVSGGSTDTQYF. Using reference TRBV7-9 and TRBJ2-3 for the parts outside the CDR3, the full variable domain is DTGVSQNPRHKITKRGQNVTFRCDPISEHNRLYWYRQTLGQGPEFLTYFQNEAQLEKSRLLSDRFSAERPKGSFSTLEIQRTEQGDSAMYLCASVSGGSTDTQYFGPGTRLTVL.

The chain combines TRBV6-1 with TRBJ1-1, with unresolved D. Trimming pared 6 bases from V and 0 bases from J, leaving 2 bases between. The CDR3 runs 11 residues. Germline CDR1 is MNHNS and CDR2 is SASEGT. CDR3 amino acids: CASRVNTEAFF. The CDR3 nucleotides are TGTGCCAGCAGAGTGAACACTGAAGCTTTCTTT.

This clonotype was found a few times. This chain joins TRBV20-1 and TRBJ2-7; D is possibly TRBD2 (5 bases). Trimming cost V 5 bases and J 5 bases, with 13 bases left between them. This CDR3 spans 12 amino acids. Germline CDR1 is DFQATT and CDR2 is SNEGSKA (reference sequence). The DNA of the CDR3 is TGCAGTGCTTACGTAGCGTTTGACGAGCAGTACTTC. Amino acids: CSAYVAFDEQYF.

This clonotype was seen a few times. V is TRBV20-1 and J is TRBJ2-7; D uncertain. The V and J ends lost 1 base and 5 bases respectively, with 3 bases between them. Germline V gives CDR1 DFQATT, CDR2 SNEGSKA (reference sequence). The CDR3 spans 10 residues. In nucleotides, the CDR3 is TGCAGTGCTAGAGGGAACGAGCAGTACTTC. It is translated as CSARGNEQYF.